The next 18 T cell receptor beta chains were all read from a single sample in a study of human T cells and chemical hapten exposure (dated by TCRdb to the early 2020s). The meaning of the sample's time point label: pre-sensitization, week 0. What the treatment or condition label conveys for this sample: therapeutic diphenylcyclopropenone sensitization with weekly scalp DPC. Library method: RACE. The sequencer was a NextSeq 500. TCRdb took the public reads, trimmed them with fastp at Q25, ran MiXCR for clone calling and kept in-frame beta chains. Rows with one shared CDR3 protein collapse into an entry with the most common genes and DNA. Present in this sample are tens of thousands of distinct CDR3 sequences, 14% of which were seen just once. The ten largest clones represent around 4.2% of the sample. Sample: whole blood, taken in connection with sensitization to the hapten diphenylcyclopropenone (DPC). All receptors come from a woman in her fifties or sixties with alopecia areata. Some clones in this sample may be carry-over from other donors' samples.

This CDR3 is CSVRQSGGTEAFF. Here the CDR3 DNA reads TGCAGCGTTCGACAGTCCGGGGGGACTGAAGCTTTCTTT. V usage is TRBV29-1 and J usage is TRBJ1-1; a possible D gene is TRBD1 (5 bases). The CDR3 has 13 amino acids. Trimming shortened V by 5 bases and J by 5 bases, and 15 bases separated the two germline ends. CDR1 and CDR2 from the germline V gene are SQVTM and ANQGSEA.

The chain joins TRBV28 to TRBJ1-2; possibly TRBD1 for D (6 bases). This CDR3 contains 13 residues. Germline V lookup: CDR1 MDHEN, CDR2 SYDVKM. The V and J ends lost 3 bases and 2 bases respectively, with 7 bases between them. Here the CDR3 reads CASSFTGNYGYTF. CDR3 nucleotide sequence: TGTGCCAGCAGTTTTACAGGGAACTATGGCTACACCTTC.

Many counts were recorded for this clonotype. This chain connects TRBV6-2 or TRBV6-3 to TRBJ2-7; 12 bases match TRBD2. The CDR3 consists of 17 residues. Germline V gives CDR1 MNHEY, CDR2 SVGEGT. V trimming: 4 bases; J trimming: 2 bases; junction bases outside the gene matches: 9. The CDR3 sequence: CASSSPGLAGITYEQYF. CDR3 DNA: TGTGCCAGCAGTTCTCCGGGACTAGCGGGTATTACCTACGAGCAGTACTTC.

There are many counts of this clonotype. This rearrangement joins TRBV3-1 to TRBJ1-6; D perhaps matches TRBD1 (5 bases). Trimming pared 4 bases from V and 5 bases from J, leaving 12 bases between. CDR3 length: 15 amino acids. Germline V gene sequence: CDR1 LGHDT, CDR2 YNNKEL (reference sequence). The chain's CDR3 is CASSRRDGHNSPLHF. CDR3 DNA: TGTGCCAGCAGCCGAAGGGACGGACATAATTCACCCCTCCACTTT.

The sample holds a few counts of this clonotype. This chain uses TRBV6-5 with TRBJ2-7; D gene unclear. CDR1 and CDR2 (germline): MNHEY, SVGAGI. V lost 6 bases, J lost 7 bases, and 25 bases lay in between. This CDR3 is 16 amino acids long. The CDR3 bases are TGTGCCAGCAGAGGGAAAGGCGGTATTACGGGCACGGAGCAGTACTTC. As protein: CASRGKGGITGTEQYF.

The CDR3 DNA follows: TGTGCCAGCTCAGGGGACAGGAAAAATTCACCCCTCCACTTT. Amino acid sequence: CASSGDRKNSPLHF. The chain has TRBV18 and TRBJ1-6, with TRBD1 matching over 8 bases. This CDR3 comprises 14 residues. Germline V gene sequence: CDR1 KGHSH, CDR2 LQKENI. V shed 5 bases and J 7 bases; nucleotides not matched to a gene: 4.

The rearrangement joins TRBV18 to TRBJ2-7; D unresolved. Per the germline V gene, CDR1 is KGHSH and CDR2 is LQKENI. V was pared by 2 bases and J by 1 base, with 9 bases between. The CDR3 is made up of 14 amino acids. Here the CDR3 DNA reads TGTGCCAGCTCACCAATTAGCAGTTCCTACGAGCAGTACTTC. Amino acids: CASSPISSSYEQYF.

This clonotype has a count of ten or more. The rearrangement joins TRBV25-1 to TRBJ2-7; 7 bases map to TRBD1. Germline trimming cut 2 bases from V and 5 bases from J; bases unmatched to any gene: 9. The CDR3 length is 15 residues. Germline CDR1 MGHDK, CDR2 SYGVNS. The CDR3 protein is CASSERGQLPHEQYF. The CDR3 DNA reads TGTGCCAGCAGTGAAAGGGGACAGCTACCCCACGAGCAGTACTTC.

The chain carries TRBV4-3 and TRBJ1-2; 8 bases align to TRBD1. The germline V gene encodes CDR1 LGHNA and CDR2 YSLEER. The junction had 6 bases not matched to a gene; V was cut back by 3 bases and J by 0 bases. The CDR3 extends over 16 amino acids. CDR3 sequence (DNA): TGCGCCAGCAGCCATGGGACAGGCCCTGCTAACTATGGCTACACCTTC. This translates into CASSHGTGPANYGYTF.

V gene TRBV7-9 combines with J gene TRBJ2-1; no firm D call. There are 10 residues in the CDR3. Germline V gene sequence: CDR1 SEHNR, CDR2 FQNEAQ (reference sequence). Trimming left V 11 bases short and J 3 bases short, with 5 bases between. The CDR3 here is CAAGYNEQFF. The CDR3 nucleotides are TGTGCCGCCGGCTACAATGAGCAGTTCTTC.

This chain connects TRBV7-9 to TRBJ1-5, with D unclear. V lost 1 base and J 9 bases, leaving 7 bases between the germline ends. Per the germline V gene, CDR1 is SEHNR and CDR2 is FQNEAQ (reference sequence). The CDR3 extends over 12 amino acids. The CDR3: CASSLDSAPQHF. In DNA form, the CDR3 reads TGTGCCAGCAGCTTAGATTCTGCGCCCCAGCATTTT.

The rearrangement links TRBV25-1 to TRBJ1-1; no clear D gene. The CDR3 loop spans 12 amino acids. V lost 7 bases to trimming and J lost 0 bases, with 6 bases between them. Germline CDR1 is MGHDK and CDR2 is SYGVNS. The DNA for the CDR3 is TGTGCCAGCATGGACGTGAACACTGAAGCTTTCTTT. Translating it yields CASMDVNTEAFF.

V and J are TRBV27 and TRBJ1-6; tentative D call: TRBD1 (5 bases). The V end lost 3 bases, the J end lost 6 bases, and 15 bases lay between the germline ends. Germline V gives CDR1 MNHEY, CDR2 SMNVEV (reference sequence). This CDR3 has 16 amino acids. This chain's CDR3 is CASSLYRGVRNSPLHF. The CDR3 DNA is TGTGCCAGCAGTTTGTATCGGGGGGTCCGTAATTCACCCCTCCACTTT.

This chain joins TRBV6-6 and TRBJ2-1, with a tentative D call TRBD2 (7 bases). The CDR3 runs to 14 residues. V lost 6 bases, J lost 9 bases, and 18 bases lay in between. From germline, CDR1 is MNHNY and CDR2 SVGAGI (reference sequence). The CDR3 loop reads CASSWEGGEVEQFF. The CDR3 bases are TGTGCCAGCAGCTGGGAGGGGGGCGAGGTTGAGCAGTTCTTC.

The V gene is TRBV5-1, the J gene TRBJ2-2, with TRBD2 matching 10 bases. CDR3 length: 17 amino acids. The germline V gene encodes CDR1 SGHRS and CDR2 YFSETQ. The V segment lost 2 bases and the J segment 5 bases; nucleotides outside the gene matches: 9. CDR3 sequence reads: CASSFLSGRALTGELFF. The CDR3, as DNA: TGCGCCAGCAGCTTTTTGAGCGGGAGGGCCCTTACCGGGGAGCTGTTTTTT.

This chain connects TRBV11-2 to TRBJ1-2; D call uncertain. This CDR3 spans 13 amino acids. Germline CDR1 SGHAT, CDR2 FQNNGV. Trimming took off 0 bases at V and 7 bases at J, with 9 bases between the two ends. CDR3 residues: CASSLDGLSGYTF. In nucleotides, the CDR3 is TGTGCCAGCAGCTTAGATGGTTTGAGTGGCTACACCTTC.

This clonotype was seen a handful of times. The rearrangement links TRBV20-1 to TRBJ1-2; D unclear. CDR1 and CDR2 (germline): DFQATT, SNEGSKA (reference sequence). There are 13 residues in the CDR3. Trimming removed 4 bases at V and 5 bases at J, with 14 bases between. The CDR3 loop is CSAIRRGGYGYTF. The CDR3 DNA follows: TGCAGTGCTATCAGACGAGGCGGGTATGGCTACACCTTC.

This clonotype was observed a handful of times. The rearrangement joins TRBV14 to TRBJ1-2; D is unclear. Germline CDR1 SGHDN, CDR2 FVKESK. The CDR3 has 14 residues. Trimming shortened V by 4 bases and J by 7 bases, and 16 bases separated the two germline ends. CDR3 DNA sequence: TGTGCCAGCAGCCGGCGTCACGGACTCGCTGGCTACACCTTC. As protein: CASSRRHGLAGYTF.